This TCR beta chain originates from a study of cytomegalovirus exposure and HLA in healthy donors. This PCR relied on a set of 60 Vbeta primers and 13 Jbeta primers. Per the original data handling: In a later analysis, of 70 million to 85 million unique beta chains, some 10 million appeared in at least two donors. Using immunoSEQ multiplex PCR, the repertoire was profiled, and TCRdb retains in-frame clones only, with some absent. The V and J calls and clone size are taken from that table; D and trimming were inferred from the DNA. Seen here are some 110,000 clones, roughly 80% observed once, and the top ten hold approximately 23%. The germline V gene has CDR1 SGHNT and CDR2 YYREEE (reference sequence). The CDR3 has 12 amino acids. Trimming left V 3 bases short and J 5 bases short, with 6 bases between.

Sequenced sample: PBMCs. This TCR derives from a man in his thirties or forties in good health and CMV-seropositive. The chain joins TRBV5-4 to TRBJ1-5; D may be TRBD1 (5 bases). The CDR3 sequence is CASSSGDQPQHF. As DNA, the CDR3 is TGTGCCAGCAGCTCGGGGGATCAGCCCCAGCATTTT.